This T cell receptor (beta chain) emerged from a study of shared clonotypes between healthy human individuals. The run depth of the assay was deep. Original processing notes: Without quality scores, immunoSEQ junctional reads could not be filtered like full-length reads. TCRdb keeps only in-frame clones here, not all; method: immunoSEQ multiplex PCR. V and J calls and clone size follow that table, whereas D and trimming were derived from the DNA. The table lists about 2.4 million clones, roughly 93% of them singletons. Comments on this clone: What it binds is not known.

Study outcomes and limitations: The authors expected sequencing depth to affect clonotype sharing among donors. Rarefaction curves obtained for sorted subsets showed sequencing incomplete despite large depth.

The germline gives CDR1 SGHRS, CDR2 YFSETQ. The length of the CDR3 is 14 residues. Between the trimmed V and J ends, which lost 0 bases and 7 bases, there was a span of 10 bases. This receptor was identified in a man between 18 and 29 years old in good health. Some clones in this sample may be carry-over from other donors' samples. The specimen was naive CD4+ T cells from PBMCs. As for subset: CD45RA+ positively selected. This chain joins TRBV5-1 and TRBJ1-4, with a weak D call TRBD1 (5 bases). Here the CDR3 reads CASSLVGVGEKLFF. The CDR3 nucleotides are TGCGCCAGCAGCTTGGTGGGGGTAGGTGAAAAACTGTTTTTT.